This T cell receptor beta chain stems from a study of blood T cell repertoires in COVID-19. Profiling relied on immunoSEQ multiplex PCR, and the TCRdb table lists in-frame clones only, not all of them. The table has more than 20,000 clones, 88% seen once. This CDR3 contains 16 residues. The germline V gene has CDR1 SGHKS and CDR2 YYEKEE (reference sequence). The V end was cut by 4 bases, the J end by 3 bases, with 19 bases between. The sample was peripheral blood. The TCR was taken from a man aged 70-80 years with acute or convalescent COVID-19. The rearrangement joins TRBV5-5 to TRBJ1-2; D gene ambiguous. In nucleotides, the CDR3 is TGTGCCAGCAGCCAGCTTGGAGCCAGATGGGACTATGGCTACACCTTC. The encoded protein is CASSQLGARWDYGYTF.